Shown below are 32 T cell receptor beta chains from a single sample sequenced in a study of T cell repertoires in cytomegalovirus infection. TCRdb processed the reads anew with MiXCR; each CDR3 protein has one entry. The sample lists 650,000 to 900,000 distinct CDR3 sequences, about 33% occurring once. These receptors lack a known antigen. The source was cultured CD8+ T cells from PBMCs, collected from culture after CMV antigen stimulation. The source of these receptors is a human donor in good health (CMV status not recorded). Some clones in this sample may be carry-over from other donors' samples.

This chain uses TRBV2 with TRBJ1-6, with D possibly matching TRBD1 (5 bases). This CDR3 comprises 15 residues. Per the germline V gene, CDR1 is SNHLY and CDR2 is FYNNEI. Trimming pared 3 bases from V and 4 bases from J, leaving 10 bases between. Here the CDR3 DNA reads TGTGCCAGCAGTGATGGGGACGGATATAATTCACCCCTCCACTTT. It translates to CASSDGDGYNSPLHF.

This clonotype was seen just once. This sequence may be a read error, since a much larger clone differs from it by one base. The chain combines TRBV7-9 with TRBJ2-3; no firm D call. The CDR3 sequence is 15 residues long. The V end lost 0 bases, the J end lost 0 bases, and 7 bases lay between the germline ends. Germline lookup yields CDR1 SEHNR and CDR2 FQNEAQ (reference sequence). In nucleotides, the CDR3 is TGTGCCAGCAGCTTAGCGCCAGGTAGCACAGATACGCAGTATTTT. It is translated as CASSLAPGSTDTQYF.

In this sample, this clonotype turned up many times. The chain recombines TRBV7-3 with TRBJ2-3; 7 nucleotides align to TRBD1. CDR3 size: 15 residues. The ends lost 5 bases at V and 2 bases at J; junction bases unmatched: 7. Germline CDR1 SGHTA, CDR2 FQGTGA. CDR3 nucleotides: TGTGCCAGCAGCCCTCGGGACAGCTACACAGATACGCAGTATTTT. Translating it yields CASSPRDSYTDTQYF.

The CDR3 coding sequence is TGTGCTAGTGCCCTGGGCCTCAGGCGGAACACTGAAGCTTTCTTT. Translated: CASALGLRRNTEAFF. The chain combines TRBV12-5 with TRBJ1-1; D not certain. CDR1 is LGHNT, CDR2 FRNRAP, per germline. This CDR3 spans 15 amino acids. The V and J ends lost 7 bases and 1 base respectively, with 16 bases between them. The full variable domain, with the rest looked up from reference TRBV12-5 and TRBJ1-1, is DARVTQTPRHKVTEMGQEVTMRCQPILGHNTVFWYRQTMMQGLELLAYFRNRAPLDDSGMPKDRFSAEMPDATLATLKIQPSEPRDSAVYFCASALGLRRNTEAFFGQGTRLTVV.

This chain uses TRBV4-1 with TRBJ2-5; TRBD2 is a possible D gene (5 bases). The CDR3 is made up of 13 amino acids. With 1 base removed from V and 3 bases from J, the gap between germline ends came to 6 bases. From germline, CDR1 is MGHRA and CDR2 YSYEKL. Here the CDR3 DNA reads TGCGCCAGCAGCCAAGGGCGGGAAGAGACCCAGTACTTC. This encodes CASSQGREETQYF.

V gene TRBV7-6 combines with J gene TRBJ1-1; 8 bases are a match to TRBD1. The germline V gene encodes CDR1 SGHVS and CDR2 FNYEAQ. The V gene end was trimmed by 5 bases and the J gene end by 2 bases; junction bases not matched to a gene: 7. The CDR3 has 15 residues. CDR3 sequence reads: CASSAGTGVNTEAFF. The CDR3 DNA is TGTGCCAGCAGCGCCGGGACAGGAGTTAACACTGAAGCTTTCTTT.

V gene TRBV20-1 combines with J gene TRBJ1-5; D is unclear. In germline, CDR1 is DFQATT, CDR2 SNEGSKA (reference sequence). The ends were cut back, 0 bases at V and 5 bases at J, with 8 bases in the middle. This CDR3 is 13 amino acids long. CDR3 DNA: TGCAGTGCTAGAGACCTGGGCGATCAGCCCCAGCATTTT. This translates into CSARDLGDQPQHF.

A remark on this clonotype: At one of its ends the junction is not consistent with the germline gene, which may arise from a read error. The chain couples TRBV15 to TRBJ2-1, with D perhaps TRBD1 (5 bases). CDR3 length equals 14 residues. Germline CDR1 and CDR2: LNHNV and YYDKDF (reference sequence). For the CDR3, the DNA is TGTGCCACCAGCCCCAGCAGGGCCTATAATGAGCAGTTCTTC. Its protein is CATSPSRAYNEQFF.

The chain joins TRBV20-1 to TRBJ2-3; 7 bases map to TRBD1. V lost 5 bases to trimming and J lost 7 bases; unmatched junction nucleotides: 15. From germline, CDR1 is DFQATT and CDR2 SNEGSKA (reference sequence). The CDR3 covers 15 residues. The CDR3 spells CSASGQARDPYTQYF. The CDR3, as DNA: TGCAGTGCTTCCGGACAGGCTCGAGATCCGTATACGCAGTATTTT.

The chain uses TRBV7-6 and TRBJ2-7; 9 nucleotides match TRBD1. Germline V gives CDR1 SGHVS, CDR2 FNYEAQ. There are 14 residues in the CDR3. V gave up 5 bases and J gave up 3 bases; unmatched junction bases: 5. CDR3 nucleotides: TGTGCCAGCAGCCCCGAGACAGGGGGCTACGAGCAGTACGTC. Protein product: CASSPETGGYEQYV.

V gene TRBV7-2 combines with J gene TRBJ1-6, with a weak D call TRBD1 (6 bases). V was clipped by 2 bases and J by 5 bases, with 13 bases between them. The CDR3 has 16 residues. Germline V gives CDR1 SGHTA, CDR2 FQGNSA. CDR3: CASSLRGAGNNSPLHF. DNA of the CDR3: TGTGCCAGCAGCTTACGGGGGGCAGGGAATAATTCACCCCTCCACTTT.

As to this clonotype: One junction end does not reproduce the germline sequence, and a read error may be involved. The gene calls are TRBV4-3 and TRBJ2-1, with 7 positions matching TRBD1. Germline assignment: CDR1 LGHNA and CDR2 YSLEER. The CDR3 is made up of 15 amino acids. The CDR3 bases are TGCGCCAGCAGCCAAGGGGACAGTTCCTACGATGAGCAGTTCTTC. Translating it yields CASSQGDSSYDEQFF.

This clonotype was seen only a few times. The J gene is TRBJ2-5, the V gene TRBV11-2; D call uncertain. The germline CDR1 and CDR2 sequences are SGHAT and FQNNGV. V lost 1 base and J lost 2, with 14 bases in between. CDR3 size: 16 residues. CDR3 in DNA: TGTGCCAGCAGCTTAGGTTTTCGTGCGATACAAGAGACCCAGTACTTC. It codes for CASSLGFRAIQETQYF.

The chain links TRBV11-2 to TRBJ2-2; a weak D match, TRBD1 (6 bases). V lost 5 bases and J lost 0, with 16 bases in between. Germline-derived CDR1 and CDR2 are SGHAT and FQNNGV. The CDR3 consists of 17 residues. In nucleotides, the CDR3 is TGTGCCAGCAGCAAGGCGACGGGACATTCGAACACCGGGGAGCTGTTTTTT. This gives the protein CASSKATGHSNTGELFF. The full variable domain, its missing parts supplied by reference TRBV11-2 and TRBJ2-2, is EAGVAQSPRYKIIEKRQSVAFWCNPISGHATLYWYQQILGQGPKLLIQFQNNGVVDDSQLPKDRFSAERLKGVDSTLKIQPAKLEDSAVYLCASSKATGHSNTGELFFGEGSRLTVL.

Ten or more counts support this clonotype. V is TRBV7-6 and J is TRBJ1-5, with 11 bases identical to TRBD1. Losses at the gene ends were 5 bases for V and 5 bases for J; bases not matched to a gene: 11. This CDR3 is 17 amino acids long. Germline V gene lookup returns CDR1 SGHVS and CDR2 FNYEAQ. The CDR3 reads CASSPGQGAGWDQPQHF. Written as DNA, the CDR3 is TGTGCCAGCAGCCCCGGACAGGGGGCAGGTTGGGATCAGCCCCAGCATTTT.

The chain links TRBV28 to TRBJ2-5; D may correspond to TRBD1 or TRBD2 (6 bases each). V dropped 0 bases and J dropped 5 bases, with 13 bases sitting between them. The CDR3 consists of 15 residues. Per germline, CDR1 MDHEN and CDR2 SYDVKM. The CDR3 nucleotides are TGTGCCAGCAGTTTATGGCGCAGGGGAGGCGAGACCCAGTACTTC. Its translation: CASSLWRRGGETQYF.

This chain joins TRBV5-1 and TRBJ2-1, with 11 positions matching TRBD2. J was trimmed by 3 bases and V by 6 bases; bases with no gene match: 5. The CDR3 runs 15 residues. Germline V CDR1 and CDR2: SGHRS, YFSETQ. CDR3 protein: CASTSGTSGYNEQFF. CDR3 nucleotides: TGCGCCAGCACTTCGGGGACTAGCGGCTACAATGAGCAGTTCTTC.

V usage is TRBV28 and J usage is TRBJ2-5; 7 bases line up with TRBD1. The CDR3 length is 14 residues. The V segment lost 7 bases and the J segment 0 bases; nucleotides outside the gene matches: 5. CDR1 MDHEN and CDR2 SYDVKM come from the germline V gene. The CDR3 loop is CASTSTGYQETQYF. CDR3 nucleotides: TGTGCCAGCACGTCGACAGGGTACCAAGAGACCCAGTACTTC.

The table lists this clonotype with many counts. This CDR3 reads CASSLYGNYGYTF. CDR3 nucleotide sequence: TGTGCCAGCAGCTTATACGGAAACTATGGCTACACCTTC. The chain has TRBV7-2 and TRBJ1-2, with D unresolved. This CDR3 contains 13 residues. CDR1 and CDR2 (germline): SGHTA, FQGNSA. V lost 2 bases to trimming and J lost 2 bases, with 6 bases between them.

This clonotype was recorded a few times. The genes are TRBV7-2 and TRBJ1-5; D possibly corresponds to TRBD1 (5 bases). The CDR3 spans 16 residues. The V and J ends lost 4 bases and 7 bases respectively, with 20 bases between them. Germline lookup yields CDR1 SGHTA and CDR2 FQGNSA. CDR3 in DNA: TGTGCCAGCAGCTCCAAAGGCGGGGGTTCTGGCCAGCCCCAGCATTTT. Its protein is CASSSKGGGSGQPQHF.

This clonotype was observed a few times. The rearrangement uses TRBV12-3 or TRBV12-4 and TRBJ1-5; D gene uncertain. With 8 bases removed from V and 5 bases from J, the gap between germline ends came to 16 bases. CDR3 length equals 14 residues. CDR3: CASRRIGMYQPQHF. The DNA of the CDR3 is TGTGCCAGCCGCCGAATAGGGATGTATCAGCCCCAGCATTTT.

The chain employs TRBV29-1 and TRBJ1-2, with D unresolved. The CDR3 spans 11 residues. The germline CDR1 and CDR2 sequences are SQVTM and ANQGSEA. Trimming took off 3 bases at V and 4 bases at J, with 6 bases between the two ends. The CDR3 loop is CSVDIGYGYTF. CDR3 sequence (DNA): TGCAGCGTTGACATCGGCTATGGCTACACCTTC.

This clonotype was found a few times. The chain has TRBV18 and TRBJ1-4, with TRBD1 matching 7 bases. The J segment lost 8 bases and the V segment lost 1 base, leaving 10 bases of the junction unmatched. Germline values: CDR1 KGHSH, CDR2 LQKENI. This CDR3 is built from 16 residues. CDR3 sequence (DNA): TGTGCCAGCTCACCACTCGGTCAGGGGGAAGACGAAAAACTGTTTTTT. Encoded protein: CASSPLGQGEDEKLFF. The full variable domain, rest sourced from reference TRBV18 and TRBJ1-4, is NAGVMQNPRHLVRRRGQEARLRCSPMKGHSHVYWYRQLPEEGLKFMVYLQKENIIDESGMPKERFSAEFPKEGPSILRIQQVVRGDSAAYFCASSPLGQGEDEKLFFGSGTQLSVL.

Concerning this clonotype itself: A much bigger clone sits one base away, suggesting this may be a read error. The chain combines TRBV10-3 with TRBJ2-1, with 16 bases lining up with TRBD2. The CDR3 runs 17 residues. The germline gives CDR1 ENHRY, CDR2 SYGVKD. CDR3 residues: CVISETPGLAGGNEQFF. CDR3 sequence (DNA): TGTGTCATCAGTGAGACCCCGGGACTAGCGGGAGGGAATGAGCAGTTCTTC.

This chain uses TRBV27 with TRBJ1-6, with D possibly being TRBD1 (6 bases). Germline CDR1 is MNHEY and CDR2 is SMNVEV (reference sequence). This CDR3 contains 16 residues. The V end lost 7 bases, the J end lost 0 bases, and 13 bases lay between the germline ends. CDR3 in amino acids: CASTWTASSYNSPLHF. The CDR3 DNA reads as TGTGCCAGCACATGGACAGCCAGCTCCTATAATTCACCCCTCCACTTT.

The V and J genes are TRBV7-8 and TRBJ2-7; 7 positions agree with TRBD1. Germline loops: CDR1 SGHVS, CDR2 FQNEAQ. CDR3 length equals 13 residues. V shed 4 bases, J shed 4 bases, and the junction held 4 bases outside the gene matches. CDR3 residues: CASSSGTEYEQYF. In DNA, the CDR3 is TGTGCCAGCAGCTCCGGGACAGAGTACGAGCAGTACTTC.

This clonotype turned up a few times. This sequence joins TRBV20-1 and TRBJ2-5; 13 bases agree with TRBD2. V shed 5 bases, J shed 4 bases, and the junction held 13 bases outside the gene matches. Germline V gene data show CDR1 as DFQATT and CDR2 as SNEGSKA (reference sequence). CDR3 size: 17 residues. The CDR3 region has the DNA TGCAGTGCTCGACTAGCGGGGGGCAGCCGGCTCTCAGAGACCCAGTACTTC. Protein sequence: CSARLAGGSRLSETQYF.

For this clonotype: This may arise from a read error, as a much more abundant clone is one base away. V is TRBV12-3 or TRBV12-4 and J is TRBJ1-1; D possibly corresponds to TRBD1 (5 bases). CDR3 length equals 10 residues. CDR3 nucleotides: TGTGCCAACAGTGGGGGAGGGGCTTTCTTT. Translating gives CANSGGGAFF.

This clonotype has just a few counts. The chain carries TRBV10-3 and TRBJ2-2, with unresolved D. Germline-derived CDR1 and CDR2 are ENHRY and SYGVKD. CDR3 length: 12 amino acids. The V end lost 2 bases, the J end lost 4 bases, and 2 bases lay between the germline ends. The CDR3 sequence: CAISELTGELFF. CDR3 nucleotides: TGTGCCATCAGTGAGCTCACCGGGGAGCTGTTTTTT.

This chain links TRBV7-8 with TRBJ1-6, with unresolved D. Trimming pared 5 bases from V and 10 bases from J, leaving 12 bases between. Germline CDR1 reads SGHVS; CDR2 reads FQNEAQ. The CDR3 length is 13 residues. The CDR3 DNA is TGTGCCAGCAGCCCCAGCACGGGCTCACCCCTCCACTTT. This translates into CASSPSTGSPLHF.

The rearrangement uses TRBV4-1 and TRBJ2-2; D may match TRBD1 or TRBD2 (6 bases each). This CDR3 spans 17 amino acids. Trimming removed 4 bases at V and 6 bases at J, with 21 bases between. The germline CDR1 and CDR2 sequences are MGHRA and YSYEKL. CDR3 amino acids: CASSPSSSGAKSGELFF. In DNA form, the CDR3 reads TGCGCCAGCAGCCCCTCAAGTTCGGGGGCGAAGTCCGGGGAGCTGTTTTTT.

This chain uses TRBV7-9 with TRBJ1-1; TRBD1 might be the D (6 bases). V lost 5 bases and J 0 bases, leaving 16 bases between the germline ends. This CDR3 has 16 amino acids. Germline V lookup: CDR1 SEHNR, CDR2 FQNEAQ (reference sequence). The CDR3 DNA reads TGTGCCAGCAGCCCCCGGGACACCGGTTTGAACACTGAAGCTTTCTTT. This translates into CASSPRDTGLNTEAFF.